Listed here are 24 T cell receptor beta chains from one sample, sequenced in a study of blood T cell repertoires in COVID-19. Repertoires were generated with immunoSEQ multiplex PCR, while TCRdb's copy carries only in-frame clones and drops some. In the table there are tens of thousands of clones, roughly 90% of which are singletons. What was sequenced was peripheral blood. The receptors here all came from a human donor in a cohort sampled during active COVID-19.

V gene TRBV7-6 combines with J gene TRBJ1-6; 7 bases agree with TRBD1. Trimming removed 1 base from V and 10 bases from J; junction bases left unmatched: 4. The germline gives CDR1 SGHVS, CDR2 FNYEAQ. The CDR3 sequence is 14 residues long. This CDR3 reads CASSLDRGESPLHF. The CDR3 DNA sequence: TGTGCCAGCAGCTTAGACAGGGGTGAATCACCCCTCCACTTT.

The rearrangement uses TRBV25-1 and TRBJ2-1; 11 nucleotides align to TRBD1. There are 15 residues in the CDR3. V shed 6 bases, J shed 6 bases, and the junction held 7 bases outside the gene matches. Germline loops: CDR1 MGHDK, CDR2 SYGVNS. In DNA, the CDR3 is TGTGCCAGCAGGGCCCTTGGGACAGGGGGCAATGAGCAGTTCTTC. This encodes CASRALGTGGNEQFF.

The rearrangement joins TRBV2 to TRBJ2-3; 11 nucleotides line up with TRBD2. The germline gives CDR1 SNHLY, CDR2 FYNNEI. The trim removed 4 bases at V and 0 bases at J, leaving 0 bases unmatched. The CDR3 is 15 amino acids. CDR3 nucleotide sequence: TGTGCCAGCAGTGGGACTAGCGGGAGCACAGATACGCAGTATTTT. Residues: CASSGTSGSTDTQYF.

This chain links TRBV5-6 with TRBJ1-1; possibly TRBD1 for D (5 bases). Trimming stripped 1 base from V and 5 bases from J, with 12 bases between. This CDR3 has 14 residues. Germline CDR1 reads SGHDT; CDR2 reads YYEEEE. In nucleotides, the CDR3 is TGTGCCAGCAGCTTGCGCAGGGCCCCTACTGAAGCTTTCTTT. The encoded protein is CASSLRRAPTEAFF.

The chain couples TRBV7-2 to TRBJ2-5; 8 positions agree with TRBD2. Per the germline V gene, CDR1 is SGHTA and CDR2 is FQGNSA. With V trimmed by 0 bases and J by 5 bases, 8 bases remained unmatched. This CDR3 contains 16 residues. In DNA form, the CDR3 reads TGTGCCAGCAGCTTAGCGGTAGCGGGGATTGGTGAGACCCAGTACTTC. Translating it yields CASSLAVAGIGETQYF.

The table lists this clone with a count of one. The chain combines TRBV7-9 with TRBJ2-5; tentative D call: TRBD1 (5 bases). The CDR3 sequence is 10 residues long. The germline V gene has CDR1 SEHNR and CDR2 FQNEAQ (reference sequence). CDR3 sequence reads: CATEQETQYF. CDR3 bases: TGTGCGACAGAGCAAGAGACCCAGTACTTC.

CDR3 region: CASSQGAWNTEAFF. The CDR3 region has the DNA TGCGCCAGCAGCCAAGGGGCCTGGAACACTGAAGCTTTCTTT. This chain connects TRBV4-3 to TRBJ1-1; no firm D call. This CDR3 region has 14 residues. CDR1 is LGHNA, CDR2 YSLEER, per germline. V shed 1 base and J shed 1 base, with 7 bases lying between them.

The chain employs TRBV19 and TRBJ2-1, with 7 nucleotides matching TRBD2. V lost 6 bases, J lost 2 bases, and 4 bases stayed unmatched. This CDR3 contains 14 residues. Germline V lookup: CDR1 LNHDA, CDR2 SQIVND (reference sequence). CDR3 in DNA: TGTGCCAGTAGCACCAGCGGGACCTACAATGAGCAGTTCTTC. This sequence encodes CASSTSGTYNEQFF. Full variable domain (remainder filled in from reference TRBV19 and TRBJ2-1): DGGITQSPKYLFRKEGQNVTLSCEQNLNHDAMYWYRQDPGQGLRLIYYSQIVNDFQKGDIAEGYSVSREKKESFPLTVTSAQKNPTAFYLCASSTSGTYNEQFFGPGTRLTVL.

The chain carries TRBV2 and TRBJ1-1; D uncertain. CDR3 length: 12 residues. Germline values: CDR1 SNHLY, CDR2 FYNNEI. V lost 7 bases and J lost 7, with 13 bases in between. CDR3 protein: CASTHDTHEAFF. CDR3 DNA sequence: TGTGCCAGCACCCATGACACGCATGAAGCTTTCTTT.

In DNA, the CDR3 is TGTGCCTGGAGTGCCCTGGTCGCGGAGACCTACGAGCAGTACTTC. Protein: CAWSALVAETYEQYF. The genes are TRBV30 and TRBJ2-7, with D uncertain. Germline V gene sequence: CDR1 GTSNPN, CDR2 SVGIG (reference sequence). CDR3 length: 15 residues. The V and J ends lost 1 base and 2 bases respectively, with 15 bases between them. The whole variable domain, filled in from reference TRBV30 and TRBJ2-7, reads SQTIHQWPATLVQPVGSPLSLECTVEGTSNPNLYWYRQAAGRGLQLLFYSVGIGQISSEVPQNLSASRPQDRQFILSSKKLLLSDSGFYLCAWSALVAETYEQYFGPGTRLTVT.

This rearrangement joins TRBV10-3 to TRBJ1-1; D is undetermined. Germline V lookup: CDR1 ENHRY, CDR2 SYGVKD. Trimming shortened V by 5 bases and J by 6 bases, and 10 bases separated the two germline ends. This CDR3 region has 12 residues. For the CDR3, the DNA is TGTGCCATCAGTCAGAGCGACGCTGAAGCTTTCTTT. This codes for CAISQSDAEAFF.

The chain links TRBV6-6 to TRBJ1-3, with D unclear. The CDR3 contains 15 residues. Trimming pared 2 bases from V and 1 base from J, leaving 9 bases between. The germline V gene has CDR1 MNHNY and CDR2 SVGAGI (reference sequence). DNA for the CDR3: TGTGCCAGCAGTTACAATCGGGGATCTGGAAACACCATATATTTT. As protein: CASSYNRGSGNTIYF.

This clone showed up just once. This rearrangement joins TRBV9 to TRBJ2-7; tentatively, D is TRBD2 (5 bases). The CDR3 covers 15 residues. The germline CDR1 and CDR2 sequences are SGDLS and YYNGEE. Trimming shortened V by 5 bases and J by 7 bases, and 22 bases separated the two germline ends. The CDR3 loop is CASSPRWGLRGEQYF. DNA for the CDR3: TGTGCCAGCAGTCCTAGGTGGGGTCTACGGGGAGAGCAGTACTTC. Using reference TRBV9 and TRBJ2-7 for the parts outside the CDR3, the full variable domain is DSGVTQTPKHLITATGQRVTLRCSPRSGDLSVYWYQQSLDQGLQFLIQYYNGEERAKGNILERFSAQQFPDLHSELNLSSLELGDSALYFCASSPRWGLRGEQYFGPGTRLTVT.

The chain links TRBV4-2 to TRBJ1-1; D might be TRBD1 (6 bases). Germline V gives CDR1 LGHNA, CDR2 YNFKEQ. CDR3 length equals 14 residues. V was cut by 3 bases and J by 4 bases, with 12 bases left in between. The CDR3 here is CASSQQGSATEAFF. As DNA, the CDR3 is TGTGCCAGCAGCCAGCAGGGGTCTGCCACTGAAGCTTTCTTT.

This chain joins TRBV4-3 and TRBJ2-1; the D is unclear. The CDR3 runs to 15 residues. The V and J ends lost 1 base and 0 bases respectively, with 7 bases between them. The germline CDR1 and CDR2 sequences are LGHNA and YSLEER. CDR3 nucleotides: TGCGCCAGCAGCCAAGTATTATACTCCTACAATGAGCAGTTCTTC. The encoded protein is CASSQVLYSYNEQFF.

V is TRBV27 and J is TRBJ2-3; possibly TRBD1 for D (6 bases). The germline V gene has CDR1 MNHEY and CDR2 SMNVEV (reference sequence). V gave up 2 bases and J gave up 0 bases, with 9 bases separating them. The CDR3 is 15 amino acids. The CDR3 protein is CASSLDQGSTDTQYF. The CDR3 DNA reads as TGTGCCAGCAGTTTAGATCAGGGGAGCACAGATACGCAGTATTTT.

The chain is built from TRBV6-5 and TRBJ2-1, with 10 bases lining up with TRBD1. The length of the CDR3 is 16 residues. CDR1 and CDR2 (germline): MNHEY, SVGAGI. V lost 0 bases to trimming and J lost 7 bases; unmatched junction nucleotides: 6. This CDR3 reads CASSYSGQGPVNEQFF. CDR3 DNA: TGTGCCAGCAGTTACTCGGGACAGGGGCCGGTAAATGAGCAGTTCTTC.

J is TRBJ1-1 and V is TRBV11-3; D gene uncertain. The CDR3 extends over 13 amino acids. Germline loops: CDR1 SGHNT, CDR2 YENEEA. With 2 bases removed from V and 11 bases from J, the gap between germline ends came to 15 bases. The CDR3 coding sequence is TGTGCCAGCAGCTTATCAATGTCGACTTTGGCTTTCTTT. It is translated as CASSLSMSTLAFF.

The J gene is TRBJ2-3, the V gene TRBV9, with TRBD1 identical over 7 bases. CDR3 length: 15 amino acids. In germline, CDR1 is SGDLS, CDR2 YYNGEE. V shed 0 bases, J shed 2 bases, and the junction held 3 bases outside the gene matches. This CDR3 reads CASSVEGQPTDTQYF. The CDR3 DNA reads as TGTGCCAGCAGCGTAGAGGGACAGCCCACAGATACGCAGTATTTT.

V gene TRBV2 combines with J gene TRBJ1-1, with TRBD1 matching 9 bases. V trimming: 5 bases; J trimming: 2 bases; junction bases outside the gene matches: 3. This CDR3 has 14 residues. In germline, CDR1 is SNHLY, CDR2 FYNNEI. The CDR3 nucleotides are TGTGCCAGCAGTCCGGGACAGGGCAACACTGAAGCTTTCTTT. This translates into CASSPGQGNTEAFF.

J is TRBJ2-3 and V is TRBV5-6; 9 bases match TRBD1. V dropped 0 bases and J dropped 5; count of bases not matched to a gene: 4. This CDR3 region has 15 residues. Germline CDR1 reads SGHDT; CDR2 reads YYEEEE. CDR3 sequence: CASSLGTGAVDTQYF. CDR3 coding DNA: TGTGCCAGCAGCTTGGGGACAGGGGCAGTAGATACGCAGTATTTT.

V is TRBV10-3 and J is TRBJ2-7; a weak D match, TRBD2 (6 bases). Deletions cut 0 bases from V and 2 bases from J, with 14 bases between. This CDR3 spans 16 amino acids. Germline V lookup: CDR1 ENHRY, CDR2 SYGVKD. The CDR3, as DNA: TGTGCCATCAGTGAGTCGACTAGGCGGGGAACCTACGAGCAGTACTTC. This encodes CAISESTRRGTYEQYF.

This chain connects TRBV3-1 (or the pseudogene TRBV3-2) to TRBJ2-3, with TRBD2 matching 8 bases. This CDR3 has 16 amino acids. V was clipped by 1 base and J by 5 bases; unmatched bases: 8. Germline V gene lookup returns CDR1 LGHDT and CDR2 YNNKEL (reference sequence). Written as DNA, the CDR3 is TGTGCCAGCAGCCAAGCTGCGGGGGGCCGGGGAGATACGCAGTATTTT. This encodes CASSQAAGGRGDTQYF.

V usage is TRBV19 and J usage is TRBJ2-3, with TRBD2 matching 7 bases. Losses at the gene ends were 0 bases for V and 4 bases for J; bases not matched to a gene: 10. The CDR3 runs 17 residues. CDR1 LNHDA and CDR2 SQIVND come from the germline V gene (reference sequence). The CDR3 region has the DNA TGTGCCAGTAGTATAGAAAAACTAGCGCTGCGCGCAGATACGCAGTATTTT. Amino acids: CASSIEKLALRADTQYF.